These 16 T cell receptor beta chains came from one sample sequenced in a study of shared clonotypes between healthy human individuals. Terminally differentiated effector memory CD45RA+ cells were excluded from the naive CD8 cells, which were CD45RO-negative and positively selected for CCR7. Libraries were prepared by immunoSEQ multiplex PCR; TCRdb keeps only in-frame clonotypes and omits some of them. Of around 640,000 clones in the sample, about 95% are singletons; the top ten hold 0.11%. Material for sequencing was naive CD8+ T cells sorted from blood. These receptors originate from a woman in her twenties or thirties in good health.

This chain uses TRBV5-8 with TRBJ2-7; D unresolved. CDR3 length: 11 residues. The germline V and J ends were trimmed by 5 bases and 1 base, with 4 bases remaining between them. In germline, CDR1 is SGHTS, CDR2 YDEGEE. CDR3 coding DNA: TGTGCCAGCAGTCGTTCCTACGAGCAGTACTTC. Translation gives CASSRSYEQYF.

This sequence joins TRBV11-2 and TRBJ2-4; 8 bases map to TRBD2. Germline CDR1 is SGHAT and CDR2 is FQNNGV. CDR3 length equals 14 residues. The trim removed 1 base at V and 8 bases at J, leaving 4 bases unmatched. Written as DNA, the CDR3 is TGTGCCAGCAGCTTAGGGACTAGCTTGCACATTCAGTACTTC. Its translation: CASSLGTSLHIQYF.

This clone came up once. The CDR3 loop is CASSLSSSDTQYF. CDR3 bases: TGTGCCAGCAGCTTGTCTAGCTCGGATACGCAGTATTTT. The chain couples TRBV5-6 to TRBJ2-3; D is possibly TRBD2 (5 bases). Trimming pared 1 base from V and 6 bases from J, leaving 9 bases between. The CDR3 has 13 residues. Germline lookup yields CDR1 SGHDT and CDR2 YYEEEE.

This chain connects TRBV9 to TRBJ1-3; D remains unclear. The germline V gene has CDR1 SGDLS and CDR2 YYNGEE. The CDR3 totals 12 residues. Trimming took off 6 bases at V and 7 bases at J, with 11 bases between the two ends. CDR3 coding DNA: TGTGCCAGCAACCTCTACCCCAACACCATATATTTT. It is translated as CASNLYPNTIYF.

V and J are TRBV15 and TRBJ2-2; tentative D call: TRBD1 (6 bases). V lost 5 bases and J lost 0, with 13 bases in between. CDR3 length: 16 residues. CDR1 is LNHNV, CDR2 YYDKDF, per germline (reference sequence). In DNA form, the CDR3 reads TGTGCCACCAGCGGCCGCGAGGGGGCGAACACCGGGGAGCTGTTTTTT. Residues: CATSGREGANTGELFF.

The chain has TRBV27 and TRBJ1-4; D unclear. Trimming cost V 6 bases and J 5 bases, with 7 bases left between them. This CDR3 contains 12 residues. Germline V gene data show CDR1 as MNHEY and CDR2 as SMNVEV (reference sequence). The CDR3 loop is CASSRPNEKLFF. The CDR3 nucleotides read TGTGCCAGCAGCCGCCCAAATGAAAAACTGTTTTTT.

The chain recombines TRBV5-6 with TRBJ1-1; D unresolved. Trimming left V 3 bases short and J 5 bases short, with 14 bases between. The CDR3 loop spans 14 amino acids. Germline CDR1 SGHDT, CDR2 YYEEEE. The CDR3 nucleotides are TGTGCCAGCAGCTCGAACCTACTAGCGACTGAAGCTTTCTTT. This codes for CASSSNLLATEAFF.

V and J are TRBV10-2 and TRBJ2-5, with 7 bases matching TRBD2. J lost 8 bases, V lost 6 bases, and 12 bases had no gene match. In germline, CDR1 is WSHSY, CDR2 SAAADI. The CDR3 is 14 amino acids. This chain's CDR3 is CASSPTSRQGTQYF. DNA of the CDR3: TGCGCCAGCAGCCCGACTAGCAGGCAGGGAACCCAGTACTTC.

The V call is TRBV11-1, the J call TRBJ2-7; 7 nucleotides align to TRBD1. This CDR3 comprises 18 residues. Germline CDR1 reads SGHAT; CDR2 reads FQDESV (reference sequence). The V gene end was trimmed by 6 bases and the J gene end by 4 bases; junction bases not matched to a gene: 21. CDR3 in amino acids: CASRHGDGADRDPYEQYF. CDR3 in DNA: TGTGCCAGCAGACATGGGGACGGTGCAGACAGGGACCCGTACGAGCAGTACTTC. The entire variable domain, with the rest obtained from reference TRBV11-1 and TRBJ2-7, is as follows: EAEVAQSPRYKITEKSQAVAFWCDPISGHATLYWYRQILGQGPELLVQFQDESVVDDSQLPKDRFSAERLKGVDSTLKIQPAELGDSAMYLCASRHGDGADRDPYEQYFGPGTRLTVT.

This chain connects TRBV2 to TRBJ2-3, with 15 bases fitting TRBD2. Germline V gives CDR1 SNHLY, CDR2 FYNNEI. CDR3 length equals 15 residues. Trimming at V came to 6 bases and at J to 6 bases, leaving 4 bases not matched to a gene. CDR3 in amino acids: CASRGLAGGLDTQYF. CDR3 nucleotide sequence: TGTGCCAGCAGGGGACTAGCGGGAGGCTTGGATACGCAGTATTTT. Based on the CDR3 plus reference TRBV2 and TRBJ2-3, the full variable domain is EPEVTQTPSHQVTQMGQEVILRCVPISNHLYFYWYRQILGQKVEFLVSFYNNEISEKSEIFDDQFSVERPDGSNFTLKIRSTKLEDSAMYFCASRGLAGGLDTQYFGPGTRLTVL.

The rearrangement links TRBV9 to TRBJ2-7, with 12 bases matching TRBD2. V dropped 0 bases and J dropped 6; count of bases not matched to a gene: 7. Germline CDR1 reads SGDLS; CDR2 reads YYNGEE. The CDR3 loop spans 16 amino acids. The chain's CDR3 is CASSVDPSGRAGEQYF. CDR3 sequence (DNA): TGTGCCAGCAGCGTAGACCCTAGCGGGAGGGCCGGCGAGCAGTACTTC. Complete variable domain (other parts from reference TRBV9 and TRBJ2-7): DSGVTQTPKHLITATGQRVTLRCSPRSGDLSVYWYQQSLDQGLQFLIQYYNGEERAKGNILERFSAQQFPDLHSELNLSSLELGDSALYFCASSVDPSGRAGEQYFGPGTRLTVT.

The V gene is TRBV11-2, the J gene TRBJ2-1; 14 bases are a match to TRBD2. The V gene's germline CDR1 is SGHAT and CDR2 FQNNGV. The junction had 5 bases not matched to a gene; V was cut back by 5 bases and J by 8 bases. This CDR3 is built from 15 residues. CDR3 in DNA: TGTGCCAGCAGCCCCGGGACTAGCGGGGGCGATGAGCAGTTCTTC. It encodes CASSPGTSGGDEQFF.

With regard to this clone: Compared with germline, one end of the junction differs, possibly owing to a read error. V gene TRBV15 combines with J gene TRBJ2-3, with D tentatively TRBD1 or TRBD2 (5 bases each). The CDR3 length is 13 residues. Germline V gene sequence: CDR1 LNHNV, CDR2 YYDKDF (reference sequence). CDR3 sequence: CATSNSPGRPKTF. CDR3 DNA: TGTGCCACCAGCAACAGCCCGGGACGACCCAAAACTTTT.

This chain joins TRBV2 and TRBJ2-2; 12 bases align to TRBD2. This CDR3 has 16 residues. The J segment lost 7 bases and the V segment lost 7 bases, leaving 10 bases of the junction unmatched. Germline-derived CDR1 and CDR2 are SNHLY and FYNNEI. CDR3 residues: CASKPTSGSLGGELFF. CDR3 DNA: TGTGCCAGCAAACCGACTAGCGGGAGTTTGGGCGGGGAGCTGTTTTTT.

The chain couples TRBV28 to TRBJ2-3; the D gene is possibly TRBD2 (6 bases). Per the germline V gene, CDR1 is MDHEN and CDR2 is SYDVKM. This CDR3 is built from 15 residues. The V and J ends lost 10 bases and 8 bases respectively, with 25 bases between them. The DNA for the CDR3 is TGTGCCACCACTAGCCCCATAGGAGGGTTTAGTACGCAGTATTTT. Translation: CATTSPIGGFSTQYF.

The V gene is TRBV7-9, the J gene TRBJ2-2; D perhaps matches TRBD2 (6 bases). CDR3 length equals 15 residues. Trimming left V 8 bases short and J 5 bases short, with 18 bases between. In germline, CDR1 is SEHNR, CDR2 FQNEAQ (reference sequence). CDR3 sequence (DNA): TGTGCCAGCGGAAGTGGGGGGTTCTCTACCGGGGAGCTGTTTTTT. Amino acids: CASGSGGFSTGELFF.